Each of the 23 T cell receptor beta chains below was sequenced from the same sample in a study of cytomegalovirus exposure and HLA in healthy donors. 13 Jbeta primers and 60 Vbeta primers were used for the PCR. Sequencing used immunoSEQ multiplex PCR; TCRdb keeps in-frame clones, though not all of them. Of around 210,000 clones listed, about 85% are singletons. The sample taken for sequencing was PBMCs. These receptors came from a girl between 2 and 10 years old in good health and CMV-seronegative.

This sequence joins TRBV19 and TRBJ2-3, with 11 bases identical to TRBD2. This CDR3 region has 15 residues. The V segment lost 6 bases and the J segment 3 bases; nucleotides outside the gene matches: 5. CDR1 is LNHDA and CDR2 is SQIVND in the germline V gene (reference sequence). The CDR3 DNA sequence: TGTGCCAGTAGCTTAGCGGGAGGGCCGACAGATACGCAGTATTTT. It encodes CASSLAGGPTDTQYF.

The chain employs TRBV13 and TRBJ1-3; D not resolved. Per the germline V gene, CDR1 is PRHDT and CDR2 is FYEKMQ (reference sequence). This CDR3 contains 14 residues. V lost 1 base, J lost 4 bases, and 8 bases lay in between. Here the CDR3 DNA reads TGTGCCAGCAGCTTAGAGGCGGTAGGAAACACCATATATTTT. As protein: CASSLEAVGNTIYF.

The CDR3 sequence: CASSQGRGAGGYYNEQFF. The CDR3 nucleotides are TGCGCCAGCAGCCAAGGCCGGGGGGCGGGGGGATATTACAATGAGCAGTTCTTC. This chain joins TRBV4-1 and TRBJ2-1, with 8 nucleotides matching TRBD2. CDR1 is MGHRA, CDR2 YSYEKL, per germline. The J segment lost 4 bases and the V segment lost 1 base, leaving 12 bases of the junction unmatched. The CDR3 contains 18 residues.

The chain has TRBV6-5 and TRBJ2-7, with 8 bases aligning to TRBD2. There are 14 residues in the CDR3. CDR1 is MNHEY, CDR2 SVGAGI, per germline. The V gene end was trimmed by 7 bases and the J gene end by 0 bases; junction bases not matched to a gene: 5. CDR3 sequence (DNA): TGTGCCAGCAACCAGCGGGGGCCCTCCTACGAGCAGTACTTC. Translating it yields CASNQRGPSYEQYF.

This rearrangement joins TRBV7-2 to TRBJ2-1, with 11 bases lining up with TRBD2. Germline V gene sequence: CDR1 SGHTA, CDR2 FQGNSA. With 4 bases clipped from V and 4 bases from J, the junction kept 3 bases outside the gene matches. There are 15 residues in the CDR3. CDR3 nucleotides: TGTGCCAGCAGCTCACTAGCGGGGGTTTACAATGAGCAGTTCTTC. This gives the protein CASSSLAGVYNEQFF.

The genes are TRBV7-2 and TRBJ2-7; 8 nucleotides align to TRBD1. The V gene's germline CDR1 is SGHTA and CDR2 FQGNSA. The CDR3 covers 14 residues. The V gene end was trimmed by 6 bases and the J gene end by 2 bases; junction bases not matched to a gene: 6. CDR3 sequence reads: CASRRQGPPYEQYF. The CDR3 DNA is TGTGCCAGCAGAAGACAGGGGCCACCCTACGAGCAGTACTTC.

The chain has TRBV25-1 and TRBJ1-2; 12 nucleotides match TRBD1. Germline V gene lookup returns CDR1 MGHDK and CDR2 SYGVNS. The CDR3 is 15 amino acids. J was trimmed by 8 bases and V by 2 bases; bases with no gene match: 6. The CDR3 here is CASSEGGQGAQGYTF. Here the CDR3 DNA reads TGTGCCAGCAGTGAAGGGGGACAGGGGGCGCAGGGCTACACCTTC.

CDR3 sequence reads: CASSLAQLSNQPQHF. CDR3 coding DNA: TGTGCCAGCAGCTTAGCTCAACTAAGCAATCAGCCCCAGCATTTT. The rearrangement links TRBV7-8 to TRBJ1-5, with unresolved D. The CDR3 extends over 15 amino acids. V lost 0 bases and J 1 base, leaving 7 bases between the germline ends. The germline V gene encodes CDR1 SGHVS and CDR2 FQNEAQ.

V usage is TRBV4-1 and J usage is TRBJ2-5, with 9 bases identical to TRBD1. The J call is doubtful: the DNA matches TRBJ2-7 better. Germline V gene lookup returns CDR1 MGHRA and CDR2 YSYEKL. This CDR3 has 16 amino acids. The CDR3 is CASSQDLGTGTYEQYF. The CDR3 bases are TGCGCCAGCAGCCAAGATTTGGGGACAGGGACCTACGAGCAGTACTTC.

This clone is a singleton in its sample. This chain connects TRBV5-4 to TRBJ2-3; 11 bases match TRBD2. CDR3 length: 16 residues. Germline assignment: CDR1 SGHNT and CDR2 YYREEE (reference sequence). The ends lost 4 bases at V and 0 bases at J; junction bases unmatched: 4. CDR3: CASSTGTSGSTDTQYF. In nucleotides, the CDR3 is TGTGCCAGCAGCACAGGGACTAGCGGAAGCACAGATACGCAGTATTTT.

The rearrangement links TRBV6-1 to TRBJ2-7; 8 nucleotides line up with TRBD1. CDR1 is MNHNS and CDR2 is SASEGT in the germline V gene. The CDR3 loop spans 15 amino acids. The V gene end was trimmed by 8 bases and the J gene end by 2 bases; junction bases not matched to a gene: 11. The CDR3 is CASSTPGQVPYEQYF. The CDR3 DNA reads TGTGCCAGCTCAACCCCGGGACAGGTTCCCTACGAGCAGTACTTC.

CDR3 DNA sequence: TGTGCCAGCAGCTCCGGGACAGGGGATCCACCCCTCCACTTT. It is translated as CASSSGTGDPPLHF. The chain links TRBV5-4 to TRBJ1-6, with 10 bases matching TRBD1. Germline V gene data show CDR1 as SGHNT and CDR2 as YYREEE (reference sequence). This CDR3 has 14 amino acids. V lost 3 bases to trimming and J lost 11 bases; unmatched junction nucleotides: 5.

The J gene is TRBJ1-1, the V gene TRBV5-6; possibly TRBD1 for D (6 bases). Deletions cut 4 bases from V and 12 bases from J, with 16 bases between. The CDR3 length is 12 residues. Germline-derived CDR1 and CDR2 are SGHDT and YYEEEE. The CDR3 region has the DNA TGTGCCAGCAGCCACCGGACAGAGCACCCTTTCTTT. Residues: CASSHRTEHPFF.

The genes are TRBV6-1 and TRBJ2-3; D not certain. Germline V gene lookup returns CDR1 MNHNS and CDR2 SASEGT. V gave up 6 bases and J gave up 6 bases, with 10 bases separating them. The CDR3 is 12 residues long. CDR3 coding DNA: TGTGCCAGCAGGATCCCAGTTGATACGCAGTATTTT. Its translation is CASRIPVDTQYF.

A note on this clone: The junction departs from the called germline gene at one end, perhaps through a read error. The CDR3, as DNA: TGTTCCAGCAGCCCTGGACTAGCGGGGACTATCTACGAGCAGTACTTC. Encoded protein: CSSSPGLAGTIYEQYF. This chain links TRBV7-9 with TRBJ2-7, with 12 nucleotides matching TRBD2. Germline V gives CDR1 SEHNR, CDR2 FQNEAQ (reference sequence). This CDR3 is 16 amino acids long.

CDR3 DNA: TGCGCCAGCAGCCCCTTTGAAGCAGGGGGCTTCACCGGGGAGCTGTTTTTT. Protein product: CASSPFEAGGFTGELFF. The gene calls are TRBV5-1 and TRBJ2-2, with 8 bases lining up with TRBD1. After removal of 4 bases from V and 4 bases from J, the junction contained 12 bases not matched to a gene. This CDR3 is 17 amino acids long. Germline-derived CDR1 and CDR2 are SGHRS and YFSETQ.

V usage is TRBV5-4 and J usage is TRBJ2-7; D remains ambiguous. Germline assignment: CDR1 SGHNT and CDR2 YYREEE (reference sequence). The CDR3 contains 13 residues. V lost 5 bases to trimming and J lost 7 bases, with 16 bases between them. CDR3 residues: CASSMRSANEQYF. The CDR3 nucleotides read TGTGCCAGCAGTATGCGGTCAGCCAATGAGCAGTACTTC.

The chain's CDR3 is CAWSKAGPPPEQYF. The CDR3 DNA reads as TGTGCCTGGAGTAAAGCAGGGCCTCCGCCCGAGCAGTACTTC. The chain joins TRBV30 to TRBJ2-7; D may be TRBD1 (5 bases). V lost 2 bases, J lost 6 bases, and 17 bases lay in between. The CDR3 contains 14 residues. Germline CDR1 reads GTSNPN; CDR2 reads SVGIG (reference sequence).

The chain carries TRBV19 and TRBJ1-2, with D tentatively TRBD1 (5 bases). Trimming pared 2 bases from V and 2 bases from J, leaving 12 bases between. CDR1 and CDR2 from the germline V gene are LNHDA and SQIVND (reference sequence). The CDR3 consists of 15 residues. CDR3 sequence: CASSIRTRGNYGYTF. The DNA of the CDR3 is TGTGCCAGTAGTATAAGGACTCGGGGGAACTATGGCTACACCTTC.

The rearrangement uses TRBV18 and TRBJ2-7; 7 nucleotides match TRBD1. The germline V gene has CDR1 KGHSH and CDR2 LQKENI. The ends lost 3 bases at V and 7 bases at J; junction bases unmatched: 9. This CDR3 contains 14 residues. CDR3: CASSPHDRVGEQYF. CDR3 sequence (DNA): TGTGCCAGCTCACCGCACGACAGGGTGGGTGAGCAGTACTTC.

The genes are TRBV5-6 and TRBJ2-3, with D uncertain. V lost 5 bases and J lost 0, with 7 bases in between. This CDR3 has 13 amino acids. Per germline, CDR1 SGHDT and CDR2 YYEEEE. CDR3 sequence reads: CASSPPSTDTQYF. In DNA form, the CDR3 reads TGTGCCAGCAGTCCCCCGAGCACAGATACGCAGTATTTT.

The DNA of the CDR3 is TGTGCCAGCAGTCAAGGACAGGGCTCCACAGATACGCAGTATTTT. It yields the protein CASSQGQGSTDTQYF. The chain carries TRBV11-2 and TRBJ2-3, with 8 bases identical to TRBD1. This CDR3 spans 15 amino acids. Germline values: CDR1 SGHAT, CDR2 FQNNGV. J gave up 2 bases and V 6 bases, and 7 bases lay outside the gene matches.

This chain joins TRBV27 and TRBJ1-2, with a tentative D call TRBD1 (5 bases). CDR1 is MNHEY, CDR2 SMNVEV, per germline (reference sequence). CDR3 length: 14 amino acids. Trimming cost V 10 bases and J 5 bases, with 20 bases left between them. This CDR3 reads CATVVGPPVYGYTF. In DNA form, the CDR3 reads TGTGCCACCGTGGTGGGGCCCCCGGTGTATGGCTACACCTTC.